One sample yielded the 12 T cell receptor beta chains listed below, sequenced in a study of PD-L1 blockade in urothelial cancer. Method: immunoSEQ multiplex PCR; TCRdb's copy keeps in-frame clones and lacks some. The sample lists 60,000 to 85,000 clones; roughly 87% were seen once. This specimen consisted of PBMCs, obtained around atezolizumab (anti-PD-L1) treatment. The receptors stem from a woman between 70 and 85 years old with urothelial cancer.

The V call is TRBV5-1, the J call TRBJ1-1; D may be TRBD1 (6 bases). V lost 4 bases to trimming and J lost 0 bases, with 13 bases between them. In germline, CDR1 is SGHRS, CDR2 YFSETQ. CDR3 length equals 15 residues. CDR3 region: CASSITGNMNTEAFF. The CDR3 DNA reads as TGCGCCAGCAGCATTACAGGGAACATGAACACTGAAGCTTTCTTT. Variable domain in full (rest from reference TRBV5-1 and TRBJ1-1): KAGVTQTPRYLIKTRGQQVTLSCSPISGHRSVSWYQQTPGQGLQFLFEYFSETQRNKGNFPGRFSGRQFSNSRSEMNVSTLELGDSALYLCASSITGNMNTEAFFGQGTRLTVV.

This clone appeared a single time. This chain links TRBV2 with TRBJ1-5; D may be TRBD1 (6 bases). This CDR3 is 16 amino acids long. Germline-derived CDR1 and CDR2 are SNHLY and FYNNEI. V was shortened by 4 bases and J by 3 bases, with 16 bases between the two germline ends. The CDR3 DNA sequence: TGTGCCAGCAGTGCGGAGACAGGACCCTACAATCAGCCCCAGCATTTT. Its translation is CASSAETGPYNQPQHF.

J is TRBJ1-1 and V is TRBV6-5, with TRBD1 as a possible D gene (6 bases). The length of the CDR3 is 14 residues. Trimming shortened V by 7 bases and J by 2 bases, and 14 bases separated the two germline ends. The V gene's germline CDR1 is MNHEY and CDR2 SVGAGI. The CDR3 sequence: CASTRGQPNTEAFF. The CDR3 DNA reads as TGTGCCAGCACCAGAGGACAGCCCAACACTGAAGCTTTCTTT.

This clone was recorded once. The chain has TRBV19 and TRBJ1-6; 10 bases line up with TRBD1. After removal of 6 bases from V and 3 bases from J, the junction contained 5 bases not matched to a gene. This CDR3 has 16 amino acids. Germline values: CDR1 LNHDA, CDR2 SQIVND (reference sequence). The CDR3 nucleotides are TGTGCCAGTAGCCCTGGGGACAGGGGCTATAATTCACCCCTCCACTTT. It translates to CASSPGDRGYNSPLHF.

This rearrangement joins TRBV6-6 to TRBJ2-7, with a weak D call TRBD1 (6 bases). The germline V gene encodes CDR1 MNHNY and CDR2 SVGAGI (reference sequence). Trimming cost V 2 bases and J 6 bases, with 17 bases left between them. The CDR3 spans 15 residues. The CDR3 coding sequence is TGTGCCAGCAGTTACCTGTCCCGGGACATCTCCGAGCAGTACTTC. Translated, it gives CASSYLSRDISEQYF.

The chain couples TRBV25-1 to TRBJ2-7; perhaps TRBD2 as D (5 bases). This CDR3 region has 14 residues. CDR1 and CDR2 from the germline V gene are MGHDK and SYGVNS. Trimming pared 4 bases from V and 0 bases from J, leaving 10 bases between. CDR3 in DNA: TGTGCCAGCAGTGTTGGACTGTACTCCTACGAGCAGTACTTC. Its protein is CASSVGLYSYEQYF.

This clone is a singleton in its sample. The chain is built from TRBV7-9 and TRBJ1-2; D remains unclear. The CDR3 is made up of 15 amino acids. V gave up 5 bases and J gave up 1 base, with 14 bases separating them. Germline V gives CDR1 SEHNR, CDR2 FQNEAQ (reference sequence). The CDR3 DNA sequence: TGTGCCAGCAGCCACCCGGGGAAGTATAACTATGGCTACACCTTC. Its translation: CASSHPGKYNYGYTF.

The CDR3 sequence: CASSGTSSSYEQYF. The CDR3 DNA follows: TGTGCCAGCTCTGGAACTAGCAGCTCCTACGAGCAGTACTTC. This chain joins TRBV7-9 and TRBJ2-7; D perhaps matches TRBD2 (6 bases). The length of the CDR3 is 14 residues. Trimming removed 8 bases from V and 0 bases from J, with 14 bases in between. Germline loops: CDR1 SEHNR, CDR2 FQNEAQ (reference sequence).

V and J are TRBV5-1 and TRBJ1-1; D is possibly TRBD1 (6 bases). The ends were cut back, 3 bases at V and 0 bases at J, with 15 bases in the middle. This CDR3 spans 16 amino acids. Germline lookup yields CDR1 SGHRS and CDR2 YFSETQ. CDR3 sequence: CASSSVVDSLNTEAFF. CDR3 in DNA: TGCGCCAGCAGCTCAGTCGTGGACAGCCTGAACACTGAAGCTTTCTTT.

This chain connects TRBV19 to TRBJ2-7; the D gene is possibly TRBD1 (6 bases). Per the germline V gene, CDR1 is LNHDA and CDR2 is SQIVND (reference sequence). This CDR3 comprises 14 residues. Trimming stripped 2 bases from V and 2 bases from J, with 10 bases between. The DNA of the CDR3 is TGTGCCAGTAGTATATCAGGGGTCCCCTACGAGCAGTACTTC. Translation gives CASSISGVPYEQYF.

This clone came up a few times. The chain joins TRBV4-2 to TRBJ2-2; TRBD1 agrees at 10 bases. The CDR3 is 18 amino acids. CDR1 and CDR2 (germline): LGHNA, YNFKEQ. V lost 0 bases, J lost 6 bases, and 10 bases stayed unmatched. This CDR3 is CASSQDIPDRGRPGELFF. The CDR3 nucleotides read TGTGCCAGCAGCCAAGATATTCCCGACAGGGGGCGTCCCGGGGAGCTGTTTTTT.

The chain is built from TRBV7-8 and TRBJ2-7, with a possible D match to TRBD2 (7 bases). Per the germline V gene, CDR1 is SGHVS and CDR2 is FQNEAQ. Trimming took off 5 bases at V and 4 bases at J, with 18 bases between the two ends. This CDR3 has 15 residues. In DNA, the CDR3 is TGTGCCAGCAGCGGAAGGGGGACTACCGTTTACGAGCAGTACTTC. Protein sequence: CASSGRGTTVYEQYF.